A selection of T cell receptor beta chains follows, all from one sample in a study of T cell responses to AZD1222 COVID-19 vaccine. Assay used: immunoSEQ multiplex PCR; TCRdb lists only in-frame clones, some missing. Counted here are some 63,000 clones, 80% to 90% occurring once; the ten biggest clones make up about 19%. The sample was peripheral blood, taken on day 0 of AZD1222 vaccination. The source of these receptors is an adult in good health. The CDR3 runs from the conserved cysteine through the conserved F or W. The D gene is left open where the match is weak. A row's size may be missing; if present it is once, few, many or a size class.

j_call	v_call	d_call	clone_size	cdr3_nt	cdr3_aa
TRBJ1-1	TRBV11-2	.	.	TGTGCCAGCAGCTCGGAGCCAATGAACACTGAAGCTTTCTTT	CASSSEPMNTEAFF
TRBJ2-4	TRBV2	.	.	TGTGCCAGCAACCGGGCCCTCGAGATTCAGTACTTC	CASNRALEIQYF
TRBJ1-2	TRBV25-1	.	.	TGTGCCAGCAGTGAGAACAGGGTCCATGGCTACACCTTC	CASSENRVHGYTF
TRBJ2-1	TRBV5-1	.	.	TGCGCCAGCACCTCTCAATACAATGAGCAGTTCTTC	CASTSQYNEQFF
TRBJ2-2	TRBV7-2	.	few	TGTGCCAGCAGCCCACAGCGGGCGAACGGGGAGCTGTTTTTT	CASSPQRANGELFF
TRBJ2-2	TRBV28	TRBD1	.	TGTGCCAGCATAACAGGGGCCGGGAACACCGGGGAGCTGTTTTTT	CASITGAGNTGELFF
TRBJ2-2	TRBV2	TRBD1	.	TGTGCCAGCCAAAGGGGGCTGAGCACCGGGGAGCTGTTTTTT	CASQRGLSTGELFF
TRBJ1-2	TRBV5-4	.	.	TGTGCCAGCAGCTTAAGGGACGGAAATAACTATGGCTACACCTTC	CASSLRDGNNYGYTF
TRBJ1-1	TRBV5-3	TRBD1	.	TGTGCCAGAAGCGTGTACCGGGACAGGATGAACACTGAAGCTTTCTTT	CARSVYRDRMNTEAFF
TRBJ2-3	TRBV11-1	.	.	TGTGCCAGCAGCGCGAGCACAGATACGCAGTATTTT	CASSASTDTQYF
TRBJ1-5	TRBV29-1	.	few	TGCAGCGTTATCATGGAGGGGGGGAATCAGCCCCAGCATTTT	CSVIMEGGNQPQHF
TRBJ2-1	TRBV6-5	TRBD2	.	TGTGCCAGCAGCCCGGGAGCGGGAGAGCACAATGAGCAGTTCTTC	CASSPGAGEHNEQFF
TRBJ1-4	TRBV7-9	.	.	TGTGCCAGCAGCTTCGCCACAACTAATGAAAAACTGTTTTTT	CASSFATTNEKLFF
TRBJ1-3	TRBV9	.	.	TGTGCCAGCAGCGTTCAAGGATCTGGAAACACCATATATTTT	CASSVQGSGNTIYF
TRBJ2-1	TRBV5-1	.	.	TGCGCCAGCAGCTTGACGACGGCGAGCTCCTACAATGAGCAGTTCTTC	CASSLTTASSYNEQFF
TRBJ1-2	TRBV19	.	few	TGTGCCAGTTTGCTCGCCGGGGGGCCGAACTATGGCTACACCTTC	CASLLAGGPNYGYTF
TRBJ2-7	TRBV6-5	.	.	TGTGCCAGCAGGGGCAGGGGCTCCTACGAGCAGTACTTC	CASRGRGSYEQYF
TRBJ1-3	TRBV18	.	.	TGTGCCAGCTCACCAGGGGATGGAAACACCATATATTTT	CASSPGDGNTIYF
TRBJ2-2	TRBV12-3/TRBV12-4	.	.	TGTGCCAGCAGTTATGAGGGAGTCGGGGAGCTGTTTTTT	CASSYEGVGELFF
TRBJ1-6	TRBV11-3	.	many	TGTGCCAGCAGCGATACGAGTATAGCCGTACGGAATTCACCCCTCCACTTT	CASSDTSIAVRNSPLHF